These T cell receptor beta chains were read from a single sample in a study of blood T cells in healthy people across ages. TCRdb fed the 5' RACE reads into MiXCR, producing one record per CDR3 protein. Among about 2 million distinct CDR3 sequences listed, roughly 49% were seen once. Sequencing input: blood. All receptors come from a woman in her thirties or forties in good health. Both conserved end residues are trimmed from each CDR3.

v_call	j_call	cdr3_aa
TRBV18	TRBJ2-1	ASSPTAVDEQF
TRBV28	TRBJ2-3	ASSFFPTSGETDTQY
TRBV6-2/TRBV6-3	TRBJ2-7	ASSYRSSYEQY
TRBV6-5	TRBJ2-1	ASSYNSGTRKETQF
TRBV29-1	TRBJ2-3	SVEGINTQY
TRBV7-9	TRBJ1-4	ASSSFGTGSNEKLF
TRBV2	TRBJ2-3	ASSEGGGFDTQY
TRBV4-3	TRBJ2-3	ASSQGGIGDGTDTQY
TRBV29-1	TRBJ2-1	SDSGGMYNEQF
TRBV7-2	TRBJ1-6	ASSLRRAGNNSPLH
TRBV5-6	TRBJ2-1	ASSIGLVVHEQF
TRBV24-1	TRBJ2-7	ATSDHEAGDYEQY
TRBV6-5	TRBJ2-7	ASSYTAGDRVTYEQY
TRBV5-6	TRBJ2-5	ASSLYGGAKQETQY
TRBV15	TRBJ2-3	ATSRDRTGHTQY
TRBV3-1	TRBJ2-7	ASSQEWGQRSSYEQY
TRBV3-1	TRBJ1-2	ASSQEARALRGYT
TRBV4-1	TRBJ1-2	ASSQKEPIYGYT
TRBV19	-	ASSVQGSNIQY